This record concerns one TCR beta chain sequence. The antigen remains unidentified. The CDR3 covers 12 residues. V shed 4 bases, J shed 4 bases, and the junction held 1 base outside the gene matches. Per germline, CDR1 KGHSH and CDR2 LQKENI. The data were obtained in a study of T cell responses to AZD1222 COVID-19 vaccine. Regarding the study as a whole: Seropositive at baseline were only a handful of AZD1222 recipients. Every sample of the repertoires postdated the peak T cell response. Females made up more of the donors, who were largely white British, and clonal diversity may have come out too low.

Only in-frame clones appear in the TCRdb table, and some are missing; sequencing was by immunoSEQ multiplex PCR. This table has some 120,000 clones, 88% appearing once. The sequencing used peripheral blood, collected on day 0 of MenACWY control vaccination. The clonotype was recovered from an adult in good health. The chain combines TRBV18 with TRBJ2-7, with 7 bases matching TRBD1. CDR3 amino acids: CASSRDSYEQYF. For the CDR3, the DNA is TGTGCCAGCTCACGGGACAGTTACGAGCAGTACTTC.